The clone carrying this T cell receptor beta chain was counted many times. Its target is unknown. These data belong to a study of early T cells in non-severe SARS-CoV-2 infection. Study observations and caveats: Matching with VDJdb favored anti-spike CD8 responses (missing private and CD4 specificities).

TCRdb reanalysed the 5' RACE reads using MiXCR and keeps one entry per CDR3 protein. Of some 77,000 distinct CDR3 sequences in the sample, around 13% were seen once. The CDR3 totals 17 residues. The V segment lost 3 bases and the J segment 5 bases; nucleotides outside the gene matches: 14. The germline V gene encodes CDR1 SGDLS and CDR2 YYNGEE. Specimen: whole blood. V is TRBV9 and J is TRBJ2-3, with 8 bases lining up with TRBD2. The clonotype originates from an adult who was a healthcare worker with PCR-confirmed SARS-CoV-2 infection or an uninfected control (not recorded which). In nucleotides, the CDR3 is TGTGCCAGCAGCGCCACGGGGGTACTAGCGGCGGGAGATACGCAGTATTTT. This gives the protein CASSATGVLAAGDTQYF.